This TCR beta chain was retrieved from a study of blood T cell repertoires in COVID-19 (TCRdb year 2020). With regard to the full study: The collaborator samples originated in the United States, Italy and Spain and spanned the acute and convalescent phases of COVID-19. The prospective study material was composed of cDNA or gDNA derived from T cells, B-cell-depleted T cells, or PBMCs. Subjects who had been exposed to COVID-19, were actively infected with it, or had recovered from it provided the deeply sampled blood TCRbeta repertoires that made up the dataset. The repertoires were released in a freely available public database meant as a resource for research on the immune response to SARS-CoV-2. The samples were drawn from two sources: the first 160 participants of the ongoing ImmuneRACE study, and 1,254 subjects contributed by 6 global collaborators. Nearly every sample came with metadata listing a de-identified subject ID, COVID-19 status, age in years and sex. Where HLA class I and class II types were available, the types were taken from metadata supplied by the sample provider, not from assay-based typing. The paper's findings and limits, for the study overall: The quantity of clinical and demographic metadata differed by source and by participant and was supplied without curation.

Each collaborating institution followed its own protocols to collect whole blood in K2EDTA tubes. For TCRbeta analysis, collaborators shipped samples in one of three forms: frozen whole blood, isolated PBMCs, or DNA extracted from either of those sample types. The sample holds a few counts of this clone. There is no known antigen for this receptor. No per-base quality is available; no much larger clone lies one base away. TCRbeta CDR3 regions were amplified from genomic DNA by means of the immunoSEQ Assay, a bias-controlled multiplex PCR. On the study's bioinformatics: The number of nucleated cells in each sample was estimated by amplification of reference gene primers within the assay. To quantify the absolute abundance of each unique TCRbeta CDR3 rearrangement, sequence reads were collapsed and filtered. For each sample, productive Simpson clonality was calculated by taking the square root of Simpson's diversity index across productive rearrangements. The source is immuneACCESS, and TCRdb retained only in-frame sequences with V and J called. Part of the clones is not carried over; for the studies checked, unresolved V genes explain less than half of this, and the remainder is unexplained. V and J calls and clone size are given by that table; D and trimming were obtained from the DNA. The sample data list 200,000 to 250,000 clones, and roughly four fifths of these were observed just once. Jointly, the top ten make up 6.5% to 9% of the sample.

From a lookup of the germline V gene, CDR1 and CDR2 are SNHLY and FYNNEI. The CDR3 numbers 14 residues from cysteine through phenylalanine. CDR3 DNA is the only sequence kept; it has 42 bases, read in frame from the first base. Germline trimming amounts to 6 bases on V and 4 bases on J, with 8 as the count of junction bases outside the gene matches. The receptor chain draws on TRBV2 and TRBJ1-2; TRBD1 agrees with 7 junctional bases. Sequenced: peripheral blood. The clonotype originates from a woman aged 45 to 65 with active or convalescent COVID-19. The CDR3 here reads CASRAGTELYGYTF. Here is the DNA: TGTGCCAGCAGAGCCGGGACAGAGCTCTATGGCTACACCTTC.